The 30 T cell receptor beta chains in this list originate from one sample, sequenced in a study of response to subunit inactivated influenza vaccine. TCRdb analysed the RT-PCR reads with MiXCR anew, one entry per CDR3 protein. The sample shows about 570,000 distinct CDR3 sequences, around 11% of them seen only once. The sample also formed part of further work on T cells expressing NK-cell markers. That investigation notes: In generating TCR beta cDNA, 5'RACE template switching with UMIs was used.

Material: PBMCs from blood, obtained on the day of vaccination. The receptor set was obtained from a man aged 50 or older who received an inactivated influenza vaccine.

This clonotype showed up just a few times. The chain couples TRBV28 to TRBJ2-3, with 9 bases matching TRBD2. Germline V gives CDR1 MDHEN, CDR2 SYDVKM. The CDR3 has 17 amino acids. V shed 3 bases and J 4 bases; nucleotides not matched to a gene: 11. The CDR3: CASSFGVASGTPDTQYF. The CDR3 DNA follows: TGTGCCAGCAGTTTCGGGGTGGCTAGCGGGACCCCAGATACGCAGTATTTT.

The gene calls are TRBV6-5 and TRBJ1-1, with D perhaps matching TRBD1 (6 bases). Trimming shortened V by 5 bases and J by 8 bases, and 12 bases separated the two germline ends. Germline values: CDR1 MNHEY, CDR2 SVGAGI. The CDR3 covers 12 residues. The CDR3 loop is CASSQGLGEAFF. Here the CDR3 DNA reads TGTGCCAGCAGTCAGGGGCTCGGAGAAGCTTTCTTT.

This clonotype was detected a few times. This rearrangement joins TRBV4-3 to TRBJ1-1; possible D gene TRBD1, 6 bases. The CDR3 runs 14 residues. Germline-derived CDR1 and CDR2 are LGHNA and YSLEER. V was clipped by 5 bases and J by 2 bases, with 12 bases between them. The CDR3: CASSKGHTNTEAFF. In DNA, the CDR3 is TGCGCCAGCAGCAAGGGACACACTAACACTGAAGCTTTCTTT.

This clonotype appeared a few times. The J gene is TRBJ1-1, the V gene TRBV7-2; 7 nucleotides agree with TRBD1. The V gene end was trimmed by 6 bases and the J gene end by 1 base; junction bases not matched to a gene: 5. CDR3 length: 14 amino acids. CDR1 is SGHTA, CDR2 FQGNSA, per germline. CDR3 amino acids: CASRRDSSNTEAFF. The CDR3 bases are TGTGCCAGCAGACGGGACAGTTCGAACACTGAAGCTTTCTTT.

The chain joins TRBV30 to TRBJ2-3; D possibly corresponds to TRBD2 (6 bases). Germline V CDR1 and CDR2: GTSNPN, SVGIG (reference sequence). This CDR3 region has 11 residues. CDR3 loop: CAAGRTDTQYF. Written as DNA, the CDR3 is TGTGCTGCGGGAAGGACAGATACGCAGTATTTT.

The table lists this clonotype with a few counts. The chain combines TRBV28 with TRBJ2-4; TRBD2 matches at 11 bases. Looked up from germline, CDR1 is MDHEN and CDR2 is SYDVKM. Trimming at V came to 4 bases and at J to 1 base, leaving 9 bases not matched to a gene. There are 18 residues in the CDR3. The CDR3 loop reads CASSYKASGGWAKNIQYF. The CDR3 bases are TGTGCCAGCAGTTATAAGGCTAGCGGGGGGTGGGCCAAAAACATTCAGTACTTC.

This clonotype was counted between two and nine times. V is TRBV28 and J is TRBJ2-3; possible D gene TRBD1, 5 bases. From germline, CDR1 is MDHEN and CDR2 SYDVKM. The CDR3 is 14 amino acids. V lost 6 bases to trimming and J lost 0 bases, with 10 bases between them. The CDR3 protein is CASRGPGSTDTQYF. CDR3 coding DNA: TGTGCCAGCAGAGGGCCAGGGAGCACAGATACGCAGTATTTT.

The chain employs TRBV20-1 and TRBJ2-5; 10 bases fit TRBD2. This CDR3 is 14 amino acids long. Unmatched junction bases numbered 6, after V lost 3 bases and J lost 5 bases. Germline values: CDR1 DFQATT, CDR2 SNEGSKA (reference sequence). Here the CDR3 reads CSASPSGGAETQYF. CDR3 sequence (DNA): TGCAGTGCTAGTCCGAGCGGGGGGGCGGAGACCCAGTACTTC.

Only a few counts were recorded for this clonotype. This chain links TRBV5-6 with TRBJ2-7, with D perhaps TRBD1 or TRBD2 (6 bases each). The CDR3 consists of 14 residues. Germline CDR1 reads SGHDT; CDR2 reads YYEEEE. V lost 5 bases and J lost 3, with 15 bases in between. The CDR3 sequence is CASSPGARNYEQYF. Here the CDR3 DNA reads TGTGCCAGCAGTCCGGGGGCTAGAAACTACGAGCAGTACTTC.

The sample holds a few counts of this clonotype. V usage is TRBV5-1 and J usage is TRBJ2-7; 8 positions match TRBD1. CDR1 SGHRS and CDR2 YFSETQ come from the germline V gene. The CDR3 runs 14 residues. V lost 0 bases to trimming and J lost 5 bases; unmatched junction nucleotides: 4. Here the CDR3 reads CASSLGTGRDEQYF. The CDR3 DNA sequence: TGCGCCAGCAGCTTGGGGACAGGGCGGGACGAGCAGTACTTC.

The rearrangement joins TRBV20-1 to TRBJ2-3; 10 nucleotides agree with TRBD2. The CDR3 is made up of 14 amino acids. V trimming: 3 bases; J trimming: 3 bases; junction bases outside the gene matches: 3. Germline V gives CDR1 DFQATT, CDR2 SNEGSKA (reference sequence). The DNA of the CDR3 is TGCAGTGCTAGGGCTAGCGGGGGAACAGATACGCAGTATTTT. This gives the protein CSARASGGTDTQYF.

This sequence joins TRBV11-1 and TRBJ2-6; D perhaps matches TRBD2 (5 bases). CDR1 is SGHAT, CDR2 FQDESV, per germline (reference sequence). Trimming cost V 5 bases and J 1 base, with 27 bases left between them. There are 21 residues in the CDR3. The CDR3 coding sequence is TGTGCCAGCAGCAACCACGGGATAGCCCGAAACCAAAGATCTGGGGCCAACGTCCTGACTTTC. This translates into CASSNHGIARNQRSGANVLTF.

This clonotype was detected a few times. The chain carries TRBV12-3 or TRBV12-4 and TRBJ1-2; D possibly corresponds to TRBD1 (6 bases). Trimming cost V 4 bases and J 10 bases, with 19 bases left between them. The CDR3 has 14 residues. The CDR3 DNA follows: TGTGCCAGCAGTTCCACGGGGGCTGCTATGTTCTACACCTTC. Translated, it gives CASSSTGAAMFYTF.

The CDR3 DNA reads TGCGCCAGCAGCCAAGATAGAACTAGCGGGAACTACGAGCAGTACTTC. Translating gives CASSQDRTSGNYEQYF. V is TRBV4-1 and J is TRBJ2-7, with 10 bases lining up with TRBD2. From germline, CDR1 is MGHRA and CDR2 YSYEKL. V was pared by 0 bases and J by 3 bases, with 5 bases of the junction left unmatched. The CDR3 runs 16 residues.

This rearrangement joins TRBV29-1 to TRBJ2-1; D might be TRBD2 (6 bases). Germline CDR1 SQVTM, CDR2 ANQGSEA. This CDR3 contains 12 residues. CDR3 nucleotide sequence: TGCGCGGGGACTCCGGGACTCAATGAGCAGTTCTTC. It translates to CAGTPGLNEQFF.

This clonotype has a count of ten or more. This chain joins TRBV10-3 and TRBJ2-3, with TRBD1 matching 8 bases. Germline assignment: CDR1 ENHRY and CDR2 SYGVKD. Germline trimming cut 2 bases from V and 1 base from J; bases unmatched to any gene: 5. CDR3 size: 16 residues. The CDR3 region is CAISEPQGVGTDTQYF. The DNA of the CDR3 is TGTGCCATCAGTGAGCCACAGGGGGTCGGCACAGATACGCAGTATTTT.

This clonotype was found a few times. This rearrangement joins TRBV11-2 to TRBJ2-1; perhaps TRBD1 as D (5 bases). Trimming left V 6 bases short and J 4 bases short, with 19 bases between. The CDR3 loop spans 16 amino acids. The V gene's germline CDR1 is SGHAT and CDR2 FQNNGV. CDR3 coding DNA: TGTGCCAGCAGGACCCACAGGAACCGATTATACAATGAGCAGTTCTTC. Translated: CASRTHRNRLYNEQFF.

The V gene is TRBV20-1, the J gene TRBJ2-3, with TRBD2 matching 8 bases. Looked up from germline, CDR1 is DFQATT and CDR2 is SNEGSKA (reference sequence). This CDR3 contains 14 residues. Unmatched junction bases numbered 8, after V lost 5 bases and J lost 4 bases. This CDR3 is CSAGGRGASDTQYF. The CDR3, as DNA: TGCAGTGCTGGAGGGCGGGGGGCCTCAGATACGCAGTATTTT.

CDR3 nucleotides: TGTGCCAGCAGTCTCCATGAAGGGCACGGCGAGCAGTACTTC. Translated, it gives CASSLHEGHGEQYF. This chain links TRBV12-3 or TRBV12-4 with TRBJ2-7; D is unresolved. The V end lost 5 bases, the J end lost 6 bases, and 17 bases lay between the germline ends. The CDR3 runs 14 residues.

This clonotype was counted between two and nine times. The chain recombines TRBV7-2 with TRBJ1-2; 10 bases agree with TRBD1. V lost 4 bases, J lost 5 bases, and 4 bases stayed unmatched. The germline V gene has CDR1 SGHTA and CDR2 FQGNSA. The CDR3 runs 14 residues. Written as DNA, the CDR3 is TGTGCCAGCAGCTCCGGGACAGGGGAATATGGCTACACCTTC. It is translated as CASSSGTGEYGYTF.

This clonotype occurred a few times. The V gene is TRBV27, the J gene TRBJ2-1; no clear D. Between the trimmed V and J ends, which lost 4 bases and 2 bases, there was a span of 12 bases. Germline CDR1 and CDR2: MNHEY and SMNVEV (reference sequence). There are 15 residues in the CDR3. The CDR3 DNA reads as TGTGCCAGCAGTTACAAGCCTAGGGCCTACAATGAGCAGTTCTTC. This sequence encodes CASSYKPRAYNEQFF.

This clonotype was counted a few times. In nucleotides, the CDR3 is TGCAGCGTAGGCAGGGGGACAGGTGAAGCTTTCTTT. As protein: CSVGRGTGEAFF. V is TRBV29-1 and J is TRBJ1-1, with 8 bases aligning to TRBD1. The V and J ends lost 6 bases and 7 bases, in that order; junction bases with no gene match: 7. The CDR3 runs 12 residues. Germline CDR1 and CDR2: SQVTM and ANQGSEA.

CDR3 loop: CATNRGLSGNTIYF. The CDR3 coding sequence is TGTGCCACCAACAGGGGTCTCTCTGGAAACACCATATATTTT. The V gene is TRBV12-3 or TRBV12-4, the J gene TRBJ1-3; 7 positions match TRBD1. V dropped 10 bases and J dropped 0; count of bases not matched to a gene: 6. The CDR3 contains 14 residues.

The sample holds a few counts of this clonotype. J is TRBJ1-1 and V is TRBV4-1; 7 positions match TRBD1. J was trimmed by 0 bases and V by 5 bases; bases with no gene match: 6. The CDR3 extends over 15 amino acids. The germline V gene has CDR1 MGHRA and CDR2 YSYEKL. This CDR3 reads CASSSQTGVNTEAFF. CDR3 coding DNA: TGCGCCAGCAGCTCACAAACAGGGGTGAACACTGAAGCTTTCTTT.

This clonotype was found many times. The chain employs TRBV28 and TRBJ2-7, with D uncertain. The CDR3 length is 13 residues. CDR1 and CDR2 from the germline V gene are MDHEN and SYDVKM. The V gene lost 1 base and the J gene lost 1 base, with 5 bases spanning the gap. CDR3 in amino acids: CASSLSKSYEQYF. Here the CDR3 DNA reads TGTGCCAGCAGTTTATCGAAGTCCTACGAGCAGTACTTC.

J is TRBJ1-4 and V is TRBV7-9, with 9 bases aligning to TRBD1. The CDR3 totals 17 residues. The V and J ends lost 1 base and 3 bases, in that order; junction bases with no gene match: 6. The germline V gene encodes CDR1 SEHNR and CDR2 FQNEAQ (reference sequence). CDR3 DNA sequence: TGTGCCAGCAGCTTAGATGGACAGGGGACGGCTAATGAAAAACTGTTTTTT. Encoded protein: CASSLDGQGTANEKLFF. Variable domain in full (rest from reference TRBV7-9 and TRBJ1-4): DTGVSQNPRHKITKRGQNVTFRCDPISEHNRLYWYRQTLGQGPEFLTYFQNEAQLEKSRLLSDRFSAERPKGSFSTLEIQRTEQGDSAMYLCASSLDGQGTANEKLFFGSGTQLSVL.

The chain joins TRBV2 to TRBJ1-1; the D gene is possibly TRBD1 (5 bases). The CDR3 extends over 14 amino acids. The V end lost 8 bases, the J end lost 5 bases, and 18 bases lay between the germline ends. Germline values: CDR1 SNHLY, CDR2 FYNNEI. In DNA form, the CDR3 reads TGTGCCAGCTCAACAGGCCCCCGGGGGACTGAAGCTTTCTTT. Translation gives CASSTGPRGTEAFF.

V gene TRBV25-1 combines with J gene TRBJ2-2; TRBD1 matches 7 bases. The CDR3 consists of 15 residues. Per the germline V gene, CDR1 is MGHDK and CDR2 is SYGVNS. The trim removed 9 bases at V and 5 bases at J, leaving 12 bases unmatched. The CDR3 DNA sequence: TGTGCCAGACAAGTGACAGGGCACCGAACCGGGGAGCTGTTTTTT. Residues: CARQVTGHRTGELFF. Combining the CDR3 with reference TRBV25-1 and TRBJ2-2 gives the whole variable domain EADIYQTPRYLVIGTGKKITLECSQTMGHDKMYWYQQDPGMELHLIHYSYGVNSTEKGDLSSESTVSRIRTEHFPLTLESARPSHTSQYLCARQVTGHRTGELFFGEGSRLTVL.

This clonotype was seen at least ten times. An end of the junction differs from the germline gene, which may be a read error. The gene calls are TRBV5-1 and TRBJ2-7, with unresolved D. The CDR3 sequence is 13 residues long. Germline CDR1 SGHRS, CDR2 YFSETQ. This CDR3 reads CASRLGSSYEQYF. The CDR3 DNA is TGCGCCAGCAGATTGGGCAGCTCCTACGAGCAGTACTTC.

V usage is TRBV20-1 and J usage is TRBJ2-5; D possibly uses TRBD1 or TRBD2 (5 bases each). The germline gives CDR1 DFQATT, CDR2 SNEGSKA (reference sequence). V was pared by 0 bases and J by 4 bases, with 12 bases between. This CDR3 spans 14 amino acids. DNA for the CDR3: TGCAGTGCTAGAGATGGTGGGGGTGGAGAGACCCAGTACTTC. The encoded protein is CSARDGGGGETQYF.